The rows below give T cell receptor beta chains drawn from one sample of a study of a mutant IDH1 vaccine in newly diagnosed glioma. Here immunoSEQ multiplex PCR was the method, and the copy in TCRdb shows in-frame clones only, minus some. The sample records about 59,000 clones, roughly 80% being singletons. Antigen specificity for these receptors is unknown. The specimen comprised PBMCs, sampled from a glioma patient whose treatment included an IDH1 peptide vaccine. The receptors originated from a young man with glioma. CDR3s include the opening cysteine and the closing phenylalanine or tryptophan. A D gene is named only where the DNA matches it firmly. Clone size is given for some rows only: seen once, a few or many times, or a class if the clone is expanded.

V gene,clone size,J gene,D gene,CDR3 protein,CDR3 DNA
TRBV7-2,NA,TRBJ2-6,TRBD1,CASSSRRDRGLGANVLTF,TGTGCCAGCAGTTCCCGCCGGGACAGGGGGCTTGGGGCCAACGTCCTGACTTTC
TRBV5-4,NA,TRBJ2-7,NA,CASSLVVGSSYEQYF,TGTGCCAGCAGCTTGGTAGTGGGGTCATCCTACGAGCAGTACTTC
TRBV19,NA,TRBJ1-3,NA,CASSIRAPISGNTIYF,TGTGCCAGTAGTATCCGGGCTCCAATCTCTGGAAACACCATATATTTT
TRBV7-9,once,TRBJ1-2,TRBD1,CASADRANYGYTF,TGTGCCAGCGCGGACAGGGCTAACTATGGCTACACCTTC
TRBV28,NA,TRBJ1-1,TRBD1,CASSYGQAITEAFF,TGTGCCAGCAGTTATGGACAGGCAATCACTGAAGCTTTCTTT
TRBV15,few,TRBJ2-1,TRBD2,CATSRGPRLAGEDEQFF,TGTGCCACCAGCAGAGGGCCCCGATTAGCGGGGGAGGATGAGCAGTTCTTC
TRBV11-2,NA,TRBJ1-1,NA,CASSFLWAGANTEAFF,TGTGCCAGCAGCTTCCTTTGGGCAGGGGCGAACACTGAAGCTTTCTTT
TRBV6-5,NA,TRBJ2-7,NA,CASSRRSRGSYEQYF,TGTGCCAGCAGCCGTCGGTCCCGGGGATCCTACGAGCAGTACTTC
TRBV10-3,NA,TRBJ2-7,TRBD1,CAISGQGTYEQYF,TGTGCCATCAGTGGACAGGGTACCTACGAGCAGTACTTC
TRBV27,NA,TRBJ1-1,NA,CASSLRGNTEAFF,TGTGCCAGCAGTTTAAGGGGGAACACTGAAGCTTTCTTT
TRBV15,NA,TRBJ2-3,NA,CATSRDPPGRSTDTQYF,TGTGCCACCAGCAGAGATCCACCCGGGCGAAGCACAGATACGCAGTATTTT
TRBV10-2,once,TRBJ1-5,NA,CASRDGSNQPQHF,TGCGCCAGCAGGGATGGGAGCAATCAGCCCCAGCATTTT
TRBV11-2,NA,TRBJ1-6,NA,CASRGISGENSPLHF,TGTGCCAGCAGAGGGATCTCAGGGGAAAATTCACCCCTCCACTTT
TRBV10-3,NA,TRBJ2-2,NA,CAISRMTGGPGELFF,TGTGCCATCAGTCGAATGACAGGTGGTCCCGGGGAGCTGTTTTTT
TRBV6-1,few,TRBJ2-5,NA,CASSDPPGRRQETQYF,TGTGCCAGCAGTGACCCACCGGGACGCCGCCAAGAGACCCAGTACTTC
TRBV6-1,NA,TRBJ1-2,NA,CASSEGGGRVYGYTF,TGTGCCAGCAGTGAAGGGGGGGGTCGGGTCTATGGCTACACCTTC
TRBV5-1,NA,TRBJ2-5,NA,CASSLVPREQETQYF,TGCGCCAGCAGCTTGGTTCCCAGGGAGCAAGAGACCCAGTACTTC
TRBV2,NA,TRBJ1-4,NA,CASTTGRPNEKLFF,TGTGCCAGCACCACGGGGCGCCCAAATGAAAAACTGTTTTTT
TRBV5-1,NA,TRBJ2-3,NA,CASSGFPTTDTQYF,TGCGCCAGCAGTGGGTTCCCAACTACAGATACGCAGTATTTT
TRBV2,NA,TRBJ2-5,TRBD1,CASTTGGLETQYF,TGTGCCAGTACGACAGGGGGCTTAGAGACCCAGTACTTC
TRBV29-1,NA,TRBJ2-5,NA,CSAEGGVEETQYF,TGCAGCGCTGAGGGCGGGGTGGAAGAGACCCAGTACTTC
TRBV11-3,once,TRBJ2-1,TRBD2,CASSPQTSGGINEQFF,TGTGCCAGCAGCCCCCAGACTAGCGGGGGTATCAATGAGCAGTTCTTC
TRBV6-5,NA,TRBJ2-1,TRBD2,CASRETSGGYNEQFF,TGTGCCAGCAGGGAAACTAGCGGGGGCTACAATGAGCAGTTCTTC
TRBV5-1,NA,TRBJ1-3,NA,CASSPGDLSGNTIYF,TGCGCCAGCAGTCCAGGGGACCTCTCTGGAAACACCATATATTTT
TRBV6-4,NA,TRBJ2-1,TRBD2,CASRSLAGASNEQFF,TGTGCCAGCAGAAGTCTAGCGGGGGCCTCCAATGAGCAGTTCTTC
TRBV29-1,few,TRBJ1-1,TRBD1,CSVRTGDKAFF,TGCAGCGTCAGGACAGGGGATAAAGCTTTCTTT
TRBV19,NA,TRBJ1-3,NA,CATSPMTGHSGNTIYF,TGTGCCACAAGCCCAATGACAGGCCACTCTGGAAACACCATATATTTT
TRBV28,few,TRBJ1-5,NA,CASCVGDSSSSNQPQHF,TGTGCCAGTTGTGTCGGGGACTCCTCGAGTAGCAATCAGCCCCAGCATTTT
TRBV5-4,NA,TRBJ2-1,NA,CASSLGGGNLNEQFF,TGTGCCAGCAGCTTAGGAGGGGGCAATTTAAATGAGCAGTTCTTC
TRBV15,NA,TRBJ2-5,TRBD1,CATSRDWDRRNKETQYF,TGTGCCACCAGCAGAGATTGGGACAGAAGGAATAAAGAGACCCAGTACTTC
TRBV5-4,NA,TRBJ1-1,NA,CASSLEKGGEAFF,TGTGCCAGCAGCTTGGAAAAGGGGGGGGAAGCTTTCTTT
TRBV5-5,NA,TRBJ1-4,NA,CASSKGEKLFF,TGTGCCAGCAGCAAGGGGGAAAAACTGTTTTTT
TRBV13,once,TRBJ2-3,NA,CASSLSGAIDTQYF,TGTGCCAGCAGCTTATCCGGGGCCATAGATACGCAGTATTTT
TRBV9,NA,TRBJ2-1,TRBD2,CASSSRLAGGPGSYNEQFF,TGTGCCAGCAGCTCCCGACTAGCGGGGGGGCCCGGGTCCTACAATGAGCAGTTCTTC
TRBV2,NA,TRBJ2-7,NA,CASRGSLNGRSYEQYF,TGTGCCAGCAGGGGATCCCTTAACGGACGTTCCTACGAGCAGTACTTC
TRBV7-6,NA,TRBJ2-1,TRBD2,CASSLVAGGPGGSYNEQFF,TGTGCCAGCAGCTTAGTAGCGGGGGGGCCGGGTGGCTCCTACAATGAGCAGTTCTTC
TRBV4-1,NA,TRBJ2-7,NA,CASSEMSHPLYEQYF,TGCGCCAGCAGCGAGATGAGCCACCCCCTCTACGAGCAGTACTTC
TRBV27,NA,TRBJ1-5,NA,CASSPKIRGQNFLYSNQPQHF,TGTGCCAGCAGTCCAAAAATCCGAGGACAGAATTTTCTGTATAGCAATCAGCCCCAGCATTTT
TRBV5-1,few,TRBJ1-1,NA,CASSLGVPTSEAFF,TGCGCCAGCAGCTTGGGAGTACCGACATCTGAAGCTTTCTTT
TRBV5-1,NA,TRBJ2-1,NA,CASQRKGANEQFF,TGCGCCAGCCAGAGGAAAGGGGCGAATGAGCAGTTCTTC
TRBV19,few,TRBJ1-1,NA,CASSIAEGLTTEAFF,TGTGCCAGTAGTATCGCGGAGGGTCTAACGACCGAAGCTTTCTTT
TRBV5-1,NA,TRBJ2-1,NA,CASSLGGDEQFF,TGCGCCAGCAGCTTGGGGGGTGATGAGCAGTTCTTC
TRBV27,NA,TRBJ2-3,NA,CASSLGFSSTDTQYF,TGTGCCAGCAGTTTAGGATTCTCTAGCACAGATACGCAGTATTTT
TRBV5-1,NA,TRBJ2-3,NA,CASSQLVGGTDTQYF,TGCGCCAGCAGCCAACTAGTTGGCGGCACAGATACGCAGTATTTT
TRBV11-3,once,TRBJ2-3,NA,CASSLGTLRTDTQYF,TGTGCCAGCAGCTTAGGGACTTTACGCACAGATACGCAGTATTTT